This record concerns one T cell receptor (beta chain) sequence. Vbeta (60) and Jbeta (13) primers were used in the PCR. Assay: immunoSEQ multiplex PCR; the TCRdb copy retains only in-frame clones and omits some. The table shows about 180,000 clones, with about four fifths occurring only once. The junction had 8 bases not matched to a gene; V was cut back by 5 bases and J by 9 bases. In germline, CDR1 is SGHTA, CDR2 FQGNSA. This CDR3 comprises 15 residues. This sample stems from a study of cytomegalovirus exposure and HLA in healthy donors. The sequenced sample was PBMCs. The source of this sequence is a woman aged 25-40 years in good health and CMV-seronegative. The chain uses TRBV7-2 and TRBJ1-6; TRBD1 agrees at 9 bases. For the CDR3, the DNA is TGTGCCAGCAGCCTGAAAGGGACAGGGCCTTCACCCCTCCACTTT. Residues: CASSLKGTGPSPLHF.